This TCR beta chain derives from a study of a mutant IDH1 vaccine in newly diagnosed glioma. Background on the study: Patients previously underwent radiotherapy, temozolomide, or both, and most underwent both.

Comment on this clone: What it binds is not known.

Time point noted: week 35, safety follow-up. Doses comprised 300 ug of mutant IDH1 20-mer peptide each, plus topical imiquimod. Germline CDR1 reads GTSNPN; CDR2 reads SVGIG (reference sequence). Trimming left V 3 bases short and J 13 bases short, with 16 bases between. The length of the CDR3 is 12 residues. Assay: immunoSEQ multiplex PCR; the TCRdb copy retains only in-frame clones and omits some. The repertoire holds tens of thousands of clones, with about four fifths as singletons. The specimen comprised PBMCs, sampled from a glioma patient whose treatment included an IDH1 peptide vaccine. The V gene is TRBV30, the J gene TRBJ2-1; D is unresolved. The sequence came from a man between 35 and 55 years old with glioma. CDR3 sequence reads: CAWSAASLRQFF. CDR3 nucleotide sequence: TGTGCCTGGAGCGCGGCGAGTCTTAGACAGTTCTTC.